This TCR beta chain is from a study of CXCR3-negative and CXCR3-positive naive CD8 T cells. Across the study: Across all libraries, TRB reads numbered approximately 140 million, with about 1.5 +/- 0.3 million in each library. Study-level results: Both of the naive subsets showed about the same high diversity, but memory CD8+ cells had much less. Naive CXCR3-positive cells had TRB CDR3s more hydrophobic than those of CXCR3-negative naive cells. Similar levels of surface CD5 were seen between naive subsets; TCR strength was inferred from TRB CDR3 properties.

With some 310,000 cells each, the CD8+ T cell subsets were individually sorted in triplicate. TRB cDNA libraries were made by UMI-labeled 5' RACE. One entry per CDR3 protein, without DNA, is what TCRdb gives after re-calling the 5' RACE reads. The sample has 50,000 to 65,000 distinct CDR3 sequences. Germline V gene lookup returns CDR1 SQVTM and CDR2 ANQGSEA. The CDR3 is 13 amino acids. To note about this clonotype: The antigen remains unidentified.

The source is a human donor in good health. Some clones in this sample may be carry-over from other donors' samples. The rearrangement uses TRBV29-1 and TRBJ2-7; the TCRdb call, TRBD1, lacks DNA for checking. The specimen sequenced was naive CXCR3+ CD8+ T cells from blood. Documented subset: CD45RO-CCR7+CD27+CD95- naive CD8+ T cells expressing CXCR3 (TNR3+). CDR3 in amino acids: CSVRTASSYEQYF.